This T cell receptor (beta chain) was retrieved from a study of T cells in Graves' hyperthyroidism and ophthalmopathy. Amplification of TCR beta CDR3 regions used RNA as the template. A set of HTBI primers served as the primers for a first-round RT-PCR of the TCR CDR3. TCRdb reanalysed the multiplex PCR reads using MiXCR and keeps one entry per CDR3 protein. The table shows roughly 700,000 distinct CDR3 sequences, with over 35% occurring only once. Study results and limitations: Within blood appeared most thyroid clonotypes that had expanded above 0.001.

CDR1 and CDR2 from the germline V gene are SGHTA and FQGNSA. Termini included, the CDR3 measures 8 amino acids. About this clonotype itself: Its antigen is not identified. Since the CDR3 does not end with the conserved phenylalanine or tryptophan, this likely comes from a read error. The DNA is left out, because the CDR3 cannot be placed on it with certainty; the CDR3 is given as TCRdb lists it.

The rearrangement uses TRBV7-2 and TRBJ2-5; the table assigns TRBD2, which was not confirmed against the DNA. This TCR was sampled from a woman in her thirties or forties with Graves' hyperthyroidism. Input material: blood. CDR3 amino acids: CASRPRLA.